Listed below are T cell receptor beta chains from one sample, sequenced in a study of CD8 T cells in ankylosing spondylitis. TCRdb used MiXCR to reprocess the 5' RACE reads, holding one entry per CDR3 protein. Altogether 85,000 to 100,000 distinct CDR3 sequences are present, about 8.1% being singletons, with the ten largest covering over 4.5%. Source material: blood, either unsorted or a sorted T cell fraction (not recorded which). These receptors all come from a male donor with ankylosing spondylitis or in good health (not recorded which). Both conserved end residues are part of each CDR3. Each record gives: V gene, clone size, J gene, CDR3 protein. A row's size may be missing; if present it is once, few, many or a size class.

TRBV5-1,many,TRBJ2-6,CASTPFYSGANVLTF
TRBV6-5,.,TRBJ2-5,CASSYGEGTYQETQYF
TRBV5-1,many,TRBJ1-2,CASSDVTGGGYGYTF
TRBV5-1,many,TRBJ2-1,CASSLAQRGEQFF
TRBV5-5,medium-sized,TRBJ1-2,CASSLSVGTENYGYTF
TRBV29-1,many,TRBJ1-2,CSVEKGGLGTF
TRBV20-1,many,TRBJ2-1,CSADYNAGGAGNEQFF
TRBV12-3/TRBV12-4,many,TRBJ1-1,CASSFSSILEAFF
TRBV19,many,TRBJ2-1,CASSPSGIVPHEQFF
TRBV6-1,many,TRBJ2-3,CASSLDRAPDTQYF
TRBV9,many,TRBJ2-1,CASGKGGGNEQFF
TRBV18,many,TRBJ2-1,CASSPPSGQGSNNEQFF
TRBV5-1,many,TRBJ2-4,CASSFDKNIQYF